The 29 T cell receptor beta chains reported below all come from one sample, sequenced in a study of blood T cell repertoires in COVID-19. TCRdb's table, derived via immunoSEQ multiplex PCR, lists solely in-frame clones and lacks some. The data hold around 380,000 clones, with more than 65% observed a single time. Source material: peripheral blood. These receptors were taken from a human donor with acute or convalescent COVID-19. The donor label of this sample is uncertain.

This sequence joins TRBV5-1 and TRBJ1-6; a possible D gene is TRBD1 (5 bases). The V gene lost 2 bases and the J gene lost 7 bases, with 10 bases spanning the gap. The CDR3 consists of 14 residues. Germline CDR1 and CDR2: SGHRS and YFSETQ. The CDR3, as DNA: TGCGCCAGCAGCTTAGGGGTTCAGAATTCACCCCTCCACTTT. It is translated as CASSLGVQNSPLHF.

The V and J genes are TRBV6-1 and TRBJ1-1; D is possibly TRBD1 (5 bases). The ends were cut back, 1 base at V and 7 bases at J, with 16 bases in the middle. The CDR3 has 15 residues. The germline V gene encodes CDR1 MNHNS and CDR2 SASEGT. CDR3 nucleotides: TGTGCCAGCAGTGAAGTCTTGGGGGGTACGATTGAAGCTTTCTTT. Translating it yields CASSEVLGGTIEAFF.

This chain uses TRBV6-2 or TRBV6-3 with TRBJ1-4; 10 bases fit TRBD1. The junction had 4 bases not matched to a gene; V was cut back by 1 base and J by 8 bases. The CDR3 contains 15 residues. Germline V gene sequence: CDR1 MNHEY, CDR2 SVGEGT. The DNA of the CDR3 is TGTGCCAGCAGTTACTTTGGGACAGGGGAGGAAAAACTGTTTTTT. Translated: CASSYFGTGEEKLFF.

This clone was recorded a few times. The chain uses TRBV7-9 and TRBJ2-7; D is ambiguous. Germline V lookup: CDR1 SEHNR, CDR2 FQNEAQ (reference sequence). The V end was cut by 1 base, the J end by 2 bases, with 6 bases between. The CDR3 runs 13 residues. The CDR3 here is CASSLGRAYEQYF. The CDR3 DNA reads as TGTGCCAGCAGCTTAGGCCGGGCCTACGAGCAGTACTTC.

This clone was recorded only once. The genes are TRBV18 and TRBJ1-4, with D unclear. CDR1 KGHSH and CDR2 LQKENI come from the germline V gene. This CDR3 contains 19 residues. V gave up 1 base and J gave up 0 bases, with 18 bases separating them. Here the CDR3 DNA reads TGTGCCAGCTCACCACTAAACGGCGGAGGTGCGACAACTAATGAAAAACTGTTTTTT. Translating it yields CASSPLNGGGATTNEKLFF.

The V call is TRBV5-1, the J call TRBJ2-3; 9 bases match TRBD1. The length of the CDR3 is 16 residues. CDR1 and CDR2 (germline): SGHRS, YFSETQ. Trimming at V came to 4 bases and at J to 1 base, leaving 7 bases not matched to a gene. The CDR3 spells CASSLGTGMGTDTQYF. CDR3 nucleotide sequence: TGCGCCAGCAGCCTCGGGACAGGGATGGGCACAGATACGCAGTATTTT.

The chain is built from TRBV6-1 and TRBJ1-4; D perhaps matches TRBD1 (6 bases). The germline gives CDR1 MNHNS, CDR2 SASEGT. The length of the CDR3 is 13 residues. V lost 3 bases, J lost 7 bases, and 9 bases lay in between. CDR3: CASSDRGGEKLFF. The CDR3 nucleotides are TGTGCCAGCAGTGACAGGGGTGGTGAAAAACTGTTTTTT.

The chain has TRBV18 and TRBJ1-6, with 8 nucleotides matching TRBD1. Looked up from germline, CDR1 is KGHSH and CDR2 is LQKENI. The CDR3 runs to 20 residues. The V segment lost 1 base and the J segment 10 bases; nucleotides outside the gene matches: 21. Here the CDR3 DNA reads TGTGCCAGCTCACCACTCAGTGGAGACAGGGGCTTTTCCTCGGGGTCACCCCTCCACTTT. Amino acids: CASSPLSGDRGFSSGSPLHF.

The DNA of the CDR3 is TGTGCCAGCTACCTGGGACAGTCGAACACTGAAGCTTTCTTT. Its translation is CASYLGQSNTEAFF. This sequence joins TRBV18 and TRBJ1-1; 7 bases agree with TRBD1. Germline assignment: CDR1 KGHSH and CDR2 LQKENI. With 7 bases clipped from V and 1 base from J, the junction kept 6 bases outside the gene matches. This CDR3 has 14 residues.

The rearrangement uses TRBV2 and TRBJ2-7, with 8 bases lining up with TRBD2. CDR3 length: 14 residues. The V segment lost 6 bases and the J segment 2 bases; nucleotides outside the gene matches: 6. CDR1 is SNHLY, CDR2 FYNNEI, per germline. As DNA, the CDR3 is TGTGCCAGCAGACTACTAGCGGTACCCTACGAGCAGTACTTC. As protein: CASRLLAVPYEQYF. Complete variable domain (other parts from reference TRBV2 and TRBJ2-7): EPEVTQTPSHQVTQMGQEVILRCVPISNHLYFYWYRQILGQKVEFLVSFYNNEISEKSEIFDDQFSVERPDGSNFTLKIRSTKLEDSAMYFCASRLLAVPYEQYFGPGTRLTVT.

This chain joins TRBV3-1 (or the pseudogene TRBV3-2) and TRBJ2-3, with 11 bases that match TRBD2. The CDR3 is made up of 15 amino acids. CDR1 LGHDT and CDR2 YNNKEL come from the germline V gene (reference sequence). V gave up 3 bases and J gave up 4 bases; unmatched junction bases: 3. Written as DNA, the CDR3 is TGTGCCAGCAGCCATAGCGGGGGGGACGCAGATACGCAGTATTTT. Translation: CASSHSGGDADTQYF.

This clone has only a few counts. The V and J genes are TRBV5-1 and TRBJ1-2; no reliable D call. CDR1 and CDR2 from the germline V gene are SGHRS and YFSETQ. With 2 bases removed from V and 6 bases from J, the gap between germline ends came to 11 bases. The CDR3 loop spans 13 amino acids. CDR3 DNA sequence: TGCGCCAGCAGCTTCGGACGGGAGGATGGCTACACCTTC. This translates into CASSFGREDGYTF.

This chain links TRBV11-2 with TRBJ1-2, with a possible D match to TRBD1 (5 bases). Trimming shortened V by 4 bases and J by 5 bases, and 11 bases separated the two germline ends. In germline, CDR1 is SGHAT, CDR2 FQNNGV. The CDR3 is 13 residues long. This CDR3 reads CASSWDGLYGYTF. The CDR3 coding sequence is TGTGCCAGCAGCTGGGACGGACTATATGGCTACACCTTC. Full variable domain (outside the CDR3, taken from reference TRBV11-2 and TRBJ1-2): EAGVAQSPRYKIIEKRQSVAFWCNPISGHATLYWYQQILGQGPKLLIQFQNNGVVDDSQLPKDRFSAERLKGVDSTLKIQPAKLEDSAVYLCASSWDGLYGYTFGSGTRLTVV.

The chain carries TRBV29-1 and TRBJ2-7; D gene unclear. Germline V gene lookup returns CDR1 SQVTM and CDR2 ANQGSEA. This CDR3 region has 13 residues. Trimming removed 5 bases at V and 1 base at J, with 12 bases between. The CDR3 loop is CSVSGGTSYEQYF. Written as DNA, the CDR3 is TGCAGCGTTTCCGGCGGTACTTCCTACGAGCAGTACTTC.

This clone was seen once. This chain connects TRBV29-1 to TRBJ1-1; D is perhaps TRBD1 (6 bases). Trimming took 7 bases from V and 8 from J, leaving 14 bases between them. The CDR3 covers 11 residues. Germline V gene data show CDR1 as SQVTM and CDR2 as ANQGSEA. The CDR3 region is CSGGQLREAFF. The CDR3 DNA reads TGCAGCGGAGGACAGCTGAGAGAAGCTTTCTTT.

V and J are TRBV18 and TRBJ2-3, with D unresolved. CDR3 size: 14 residues. V was shortened by 1 base and J by 4 bases, with 9 bases between the two germline ends. From germline, CDR1 is KGHSH and CDR2 LQKENI. The CDR3 protein is CASSPLEVPDTQYF. The DNA for the CDR3 is TGTGCCAGCTCACCACTCGAGGTTCCAGATACGCAGTATTTT.

This clone is a singleton in its sample. The chain carries TRBV5-1 and TRBJ2-1; no firm D call. The CDR3 sequence is 13 residues long. V was trimmed by 1 base and J by 6 bases, leaving 8 bases between them. The germline gives CDR1 SGHRS, CDR2 YFSETQ. CDR3: CASSLFSLNEQFF. The CDR3 DNA follows: TGCGCCAGCAGCTTGTTTTCTCTCAATGAGCAGTTCTTC.

The genes are TRBV9 and TRBJ1-1, with a possible D match to TRBD1 (5 bases). The length of the CDR3 is 15 residues. Germline-derived CDR1 and CDR2 are SGDLS and YYNGEE. The V end was cut by 4 bases, the J end by 0 bases, with 13 bases between. DNA for the CDR3: TGTGCCAGCAGCTTGCAGGGTTCCCTGAACACTGAAGCTTTCTTT. It encodes CASSLQGSLNTEAFF.

The chain combines TRBV14 with TRBJ1-1, with unresolved D. Trimming left V 4 bases short and J 5 bases short, with 14 bases between. Germline V gives CDR1 SGHDN, CDR2 FVKESK. There are 14 residues in the CDR3. The CDR3 spells CASSLSLGKTEAFF. The CDR3 DNA reads TGTGCCAGCAGCCTCTCTCTCGGTAAAACTGAAGCTTTCTTT.

DNA of the CDR3: TGTGCCTGGAGAGCGGGCTCTACAGATACGCAGTATTTT. Its translation is CAWRAGSTDTQYF. The rearrangement links TRBV30 to TRBJ2-3; weak D call: TRBD2 (6 bases). The CDR3 runs 13 residues. The germline V and J ends were trimmed by 3 bases and 3 bases, with 10 bases remaining between them. The V gene's germline CDR1 is GTSNPN and CDR2 SVGIG (reference sequence).

The rearrangement joins TRBV18 to TRBJ2-7, with D possibly being TRBD2 (5 bases). V lost 0 bases to trimming and J lost 2 bases, with 8 bases between them. The CDR3 spans 14 residues. Germline V gene lookup returns CDR1 KGHSH and CDR2 LQKENI. The DNA for the CDR3 is TGTGCCAGCTCACCACCAGGGAGACCCTACGAGCAGTACTTC. This translates into CASSPPGRPYEQYF.

This chain connects TRBV5-5 to TRBJ1-1; D is unresolved. The CDR3 runs 14 residues. The V gene's germline CDR1 is SGHKS and CDR2 YYEKEE (reference sequence). V lost 0 bases to trimming and J lost 0 bases, with 6 bases between them. The CDR3, as DNA: TGTGCCAGCAGCTTGGTTTTCATGAACACTGAAGCTTTCTTT. Translating it yields CASSLVFMNTEAFF.

The CDR3 reads CASSLGSSGYEQYF. For the CDR3, the DNA is TGTGCCAGCAGCTTAGGGTCTAGCGGCTACGAGCAGTACTTC. This chain links TRBV7-9 with TRBJ2-7; 7 bases line up with TRBD2. The germline V gene has CDR1 SEHNR and CDR2 FQNEAQ (reference sequence). V shed 1 base, J shed 3 bases, and the junction held 3 bases outside the gene matches. This CDR3 region has 14 residues.

J is TRBJ1-5 and V is TRBV19; weak D call: TRBD1 (5 bases). CDR1 is LNHDA, CDR2 SQIVND, per germline (reference sequence). The CDR3 is 14 residues long. Trimming removed 5 bases from V and 7 bases from J, with 15 bases in between. DNA of the CDR3: TGTGCCAGTAGTGGGGGAGGGGTAACGCAGCCCCAGCATTTT. Amino acids: CASSGGGVTQPQHF.

V is TRBV7-9 and J is TRBJ2-1; weak D call: TRBD1 (6 bases). V dropped 5 bases and J dropped 2 bases, with 13 bases sitting between them. CDR1 SEHNR and CDR2 FQNEAQ come from the germline V gene (reference sequence). This CDR3 contains 15 residues. Here the CDR3 reads CASSPRQDPYNEQFF. CDR3 bases: TGTGCCAGCAGCCCCCGACAGGATCCCTACAATGAGCAGTTCTTC.

DNA for the CDR3: TGTGCCAGCAACTTACAGGGCTACGAGCAGTACTTC. It encodes CASNLQGYEQYF. The chain combines TRBV5-4 with TRBJ2-7; possible D gene TRBD1, 6 bases. The length of the CDR3 is 12 residues. V gave up 6 bases and J gave up 3 bases, with 10 bases separating them. Germline V lookup: CDR1 SGHNT, CDR2 YYREEE (reference sequence).

The V gene is TRBV24-1, the J gene TRBJ2-1; tentatively, D is TRBD2 (7 bases). V lost 7 bases, J lost 1 base, and 19 bases lay in between. Germline CDR1 KGHDR, CDR2 SFDVKD. The CDR3 length is 17 residues. CDR3 coding DNA: TGTGCCACCAGCCCTTGGGAGGGACAAGGGTCCTACAATGAGCAGTTCTTC. Encoded protein: CATSPWEGQGSYNEQFF.

V usage is TRBV28 and J usage is TRBJ1-5; D is perhaps TRBD1 (5 bases). V was clipped by 7 bases and J by 6 bases, with 13 bases between them. Germline assignment: CDR1 MDHEN and CDR2 SYDVKM. CDR3 length equals 13 residues. The CDR3 DNA is TGTGCCAGCACGAGGTTCGGGGGTCAGCCCCAGCATTTT. Translated, it gives CASTRFGGQPQHF.

The chain is built from TRBV28 and TRBJ2-7; 7 bases line up with TRBD2. CDR1 and CDR2 from the germline V gene are MDHEN and SYDVKM. CDR3 length: 12 amino acids. J gave up 10 bases and V 4 bases, and 7 bases lay outside the gene matches. DNA for the CDR3: TGTGCCAGCAGTTCCGGACTAGTCCTTCAGTACTTC. Protein: CASSSGLVLQYF.